The 18 T cell receptor beta chains listed next were all sequenced from one sample in a study of post-analysis software for immune sequencing data. The library was made from cDNA and included unique molecular identifiers. In TCRdb, the PCR reads were re-called with MiXCR into one record per CDR3 protein. The data contain roughly 570,000 distinct CDR3 sequences, 30% to 40% of them seen just once; the ten biggest clones take up around 6.1%. Broader study findings: Comparison of patients with controls showed roughly five TRBV segments more frequent in patients, TRBV5-6, TRBV5-1 and TRBV20-1 among them.

Which antigens these TCRs recognize remains unknown. The specimen was blood. The receptor set was obtained from a girl between 2 and 17 years old with multiple sclerosis.

V is TRBV6-2 or TRBV6-3 and J is TRBJ1-2, with no clear D. Germline CDR1 and CDR2: MNHEY and SVGEGT. V lost 6 bases and J 3 bases, leaving 11 bases between the germline ends. The length of the CDR3 is 13 residues. The CDR3 bases are TGTGCCAGCAGGGCCGGGAGTGACTATGGCTACACCTTC. Its translation is CASRAGSDYGYTF.

This clonotype was seen a handful of times. V usage is TRBV9 and J usage is TRBJ1-1; no clear D gene. This CDR3 contains 14 residues. Germline V gene data show CDR1 as SGDLS and CDR2 as YYNGEE. V lost 4 bases to trimming and J lost 1 base, with 11 bases between them. The CDR3, as DNA: TGTGCCAGCAGCCAAGGGTGGGCGAACACTGAAGCTTTCTTT. Protein: CASSQGWANTEAFF.

The chain has TRBV5-1 and TRBJ2-4, with 9 bases identical to TRBD1. The germline V gene encodes CDR1 SGHRS and CDR2 YFSETQ. Trimming took 4 bases from V and 2 from J; bases not matched to a gene: 10. The CDR3 sequence is 17 residues long. The chain's CDR3 is CASSPYPGQGPKNIQYF. Written as DNA, the CDR3 is TGCGCCAGCAGCCCCTATCCGGGACAGGGTCCCAAAAACATTCAGTACTTC.

V gene TRBV5-1 combines with J gene TRBJ1-2; D gene uncertain. Germline assignment: CDR1 SGHRS and CDR2 YFSETQ. V was trimmed by 0 bases and J by 7 bases, leaving 13 bases between them. CDR3 length: 14 amino acids. The CDR3 region has the DNA TGCGCCAGCAGCTTGGACGGGCCAGTGGGTGGCTACACCTTC. Translating gives CASSLDGPVGGYTF. Full variable domain (outside the CDR3, taken from reference TRBV5-1 and TRBJ1-2): KAGVTQTPRYLIKTRGQQVTLSCSPISGHRSVSWYQQTPGQGLQFLFEYFSETQRNKGNFPGRFSGRQFSNSRSEMNVSTLELGDSALYLCASSLDGPVGGYTFGSGTRLTVV.

The chain links TRBV4-2 to TRBJ2-5; 8 bases fit TRBD2. V dropped 0 bases and J dropped 5; count of bases not matched to a gene: 5. The V gene's germline CDR1 is LGHNA and CDR2 YNFKEQ. The CDR3 extends over 15 amino acids. CDR3 loop: CASSQDRGGGETQYF. CDR3 DNA: TGTGCCAGCAGCCAAGACCGGGGGGGCGGCGAGACCCAGTACTTC.

This clonotype was found a few times. The V and J genes are TRBV10-3 and TRBJ2-1; the match to TRBD1 covers 9 bases. CDR1 ENHRY and CDR2 SYGVKD come from the germline V gene. The CDR3 is made up of 14 amino acids. The V and J ends lost 10 bases and 5 bases, in that order; junction bases with no gene match: 9. The CDR3 loop is CATIDRGNHNEQFF. CDR3 in DNA: TGTGCCACCATCGACAGGGGGAACCACAATGAGCAGTTCTTC.

The chain couples TRBV20-1 to TRBJ2-7; TRBD2 agrees at 7 bases. V lost 6 bases to trimming and J lost 7 bases; unmatched junction nucleotides: 12. Germline loops: CDR1 DFQATT, CDR2 SNEGSKA (reference sequence). This CDR3 contains 13 residues. Written as DNA, the CDR3 is TGCAGTGCCCCAGCGGGGATCTCCAATGAGCAGTACTTC. Residues: CSAPAGISNEQYF.

The chain combines TRBV5-1 with TRBJ2-1, with 7 bases fitting TRBD2. V lost 1 base, J lost 8 bases, and 9 bases stayed unmatched. Per germline, CDR1 SGHRS and CDR2 YFSETQ. This CDR3 is 15 amino acids long. The CDR3 sequence: CASSLILGLSHEQFF. CDR3 nucleotides: TGCGCCAGCAGCTTGATTTTGGGACTATCCCATGAGCAGTTCTTC.

The CDR3: CATHPRREWFNEQFF. CDR3 nucleotide sequence: TGTGCCACCCATCCCAGACGGGAGTGGTTCAATGAGCAGTTCTTC. J is TRBJ2-1 and V is TRBV24-1; TRBD2 is a possible D gene (6 bases). This CDR3 is 15 amino acids long. Trimming removed 9 bases at V and 6 bases at J, with 20 bases between. Germline CDR1 KGHDR, CDR2 SFDVKD.

A note on this clonotype: Its ends do not fully match the called genes, so a read error is possible. The chain employs TRBV27 and TRBJ1-4; D unresolved. CDR1 is MNHEY and CDR2 is SMNVEV in the germline V gene (reference sequence). This CDR3 contains 11 residues. As DNA, the CDR3 is TGTACCAGCAGTTCGAATGAAAAACTGTTTTTT. It translates to CTSSSNEKLFF.

This clonotype has a handful of counts. The rearrangement links TRBV29-1 to TRBJ2-3; TRBD2 matches 7 bases. The ends lost 6 bases at V and 0 bases at J; junction bases unmatched: 6. Looked up from germline, CDR1 is SQVTM and CDR2 is ANQGSEA. This CDR3 is built from 14 residues. CDR3 coding DNA: TGCAGCGTGGGAGGGACTCTTAGCACAGATACGCAGTATTTT. Translation gives CSVGGTLSTDTQYF.

The gene calls are TRBV7-9 and TRBJ2-5; D might be TRBD2 (6 bases). There are 16 residues in the CDR3. V lost 4 bases and J 3 bases, leaving 18 bases between the germline ends. From germline, CDR1 is SEHNR and CDR2 FQNEAQ (reference sequence). The CDR3 bases are TGTGCCAGCAGCTCCCCCCGGGGGTCCTTGGAAGAGACCCAGTACTTC. The encoded protein is CASSSPRGSLEETQYF.

Note on this clonotype: A junction boundary mismatches the germline segment, possibly from a read error. The chain links TRBV4-1 to TRBJ2-7; D is undetermined. The CDR3 sequence is 15 residues long. CDR1 MGHRA and CDR2 YSYEKL come from the germline V gene. The CDR3 coding sequence is TGCGCCAGCAGCCAAGGAGTCGGGTCTACCTACGAGCGGTACTTC. Amino acid sequence: CASSQGVGSTYERYF.

Concerning this clonotype: One end of the junction fails to match germline, which may point to a read error. This sequence joins TRBV20-1 and TRBJ2-3; 7 bases fit TRBD2. The germline CDR1 and CDR2 sequences are DFQATT and SNEGSKA (reference sequence). The length of the CDR3 is 15 residues. For the CDR3, the DNA is TGCAGTGCTAGAGAAAGCGGGAAGAGCACAGATATGCAGTATTTT. Its translation is CSARESGKSTDMQYF.

The chain uses TRBV6-4 and TRBJ1-2, with D unresolved. The length of the CDR3 is 13 residues. Between the trimmed V and J ends, which lost 2 bases and 6 bases, there was a span of 10 bases. Germline V gene data show CDR1 as MRHNA and CDR2 as SNTAGT. The CDR3 sequence: CASSDEAGNGYTF. CDR3 in DNA: TGTGCCAGCAGTGACGAGGCGGGTAATGGCTACACCTTC.

Points on this clonotype: Relative to the germline gene, one junction end is altered; a read error may explain this. The V gene is TRBV7-3, the J gene TRBJ2-2; 14 bases are a match to TRBD2. The CDR3 runs 17 residues. Germline CDR1 and CDR2: SGHTA and FQGTGA. In DNA form, the CDR3 reads TGTGCCAGCAACTTAACGGGGACTAGCGGGGGCACCGGGGAGCTGTTTTTT. Its protein product is CASNLTGTSGGTGELFF.

The CDR3 spells CASSKGDVGYEQYF. As DNA, the CDR3 is TGTGCCAGCAGCAAAGGGGACGTCGGCTACGAGCAGTACTTC. V is TRBV7-6 and J is TRBJ2-7, with D perhaps TRBD1 or TRBD2 (5 bases each). Trimming cost V 5 bases and J 3 bases, with 14 bases left between them. CDR1 and CDR2 (germline): SGHVS, FNYEAQ. The CDR3 is 14 residues long.

Regarding this clonotype: This likely comes from a read error, as the CDR3 has no conserved phenylalanine or tryptophan at its end. This chain uses TRBV7-2 with TRBJ2-5; possibly TRBD2 for D (7 bases). The assigned J gene may be wrong: the sequence end matches TRBJ2-7 better. Germline V gives CDR1 SGHTA, CDR2 FQGNSA. This CDR3 has 16 residues. As DNA, the CDR3 is TGTGCCAGCAGCCCCCAGGCCGGCGGGGGACAATACGAGCAGTACTGC. This translates into CASSPQAGGGQYEQYC.